This note documents a single T cell receptor beta chain sequence. The table lists this clone with a count of one. Its antigen remains unidentified. Base qualities were left out, and no much larger clone turns up one base away. These data belong to a study of blood T cell repertoires in COVID-19 (dated by TCRdb to the early 2020s). Regarding the study in general: Samples from collaborators originated in the United States, Italy and Spain and spanned both the acute and convalescent phases of COVID-19. The material from the prospective study consisted of cDNA or gDNA derived from T cells, B-cell-depleted T cells, or PBMCs. Subjects who had been exposed to COVID-19, were actively infected with it, or had recovered from it provided the deeply sampled blood TCRbeta repertoires that made up the dataset. The repertoires were released in a freely available public database intended as a resource for research on the immune response to SARS-CoV-2. Samples came from the ongoing ImmuneRACE study (first 160 participants) plus 1,254 subjects from 6 global collaborators. Nearly every sample came with metadata listing a de-identified subject ID, COVID-19 status, age in years and sex. Where HLA class I and class II types were available, the types were taken from metadata supplied by the sample provider, not from assay-based typing. What the research found in general, with its limitations: The amount of clinical and demographic metadata varied by source and participant and was provided uncurated.

Whole blood was collected in K2EDTA tubes by collaborating institutions according to the institutions' own protocols. Collaborator samples were shipped for TCRbeta analysis as frozen whole blood, isolated PBMCs, or DNA extracted from either sample type. TCRbeta CDR3 regions were amplified from genomic DNA by means of the immunoSEQ Assay, a bias-controlled multiplex PCR. On the study's bioinformatics: Nucleated cell counts per sample were estimated from amplification of reference gene primers within the assay. Sequence reads were collapsed and filtered to measure the absolute abundance of every unique TCRbeta CDR3 rearrangement. For each sample, productive Simpson clonality was calculated as the square root of Simpson's diversity index over productive rearrangements. In TCRdb, the immuneACCESS table is reduced to in-frame sequences with V and J assigned. These tables do not hold every clone; where another copy was compared, an unresolved V gene accounts for under half, and the others remain unexplained. V and J calls and clone size are given by that table; D and trimming were obtained from the DNA. The sample records over 120,000 clones, around nine tenths of which are singletons. The ten largest make up around 3.2% of the sample.

The CDR3 has 15 amino acids, counting the end cysteine and phenylalanine. Only the CDR3 region is kept as DNA, spanning 45 bases read in frame from base 1. V lost 3 bases and J lost 4 bases, and the count of bases not matched to a germline gene is 4. Per the germline V gene, SGDLS is the CDR1 and YYNGEE is the CDR2. Sequencing used peripheral blood. Recombination joined TRBV9 with TRBJ2-3; 11 nucleotides in the junction match TRBD2. The sequence was collected from a man in his 60s with active or convalescent COVID-19. The nucleotide sequence is given as TGTGCCAGCAGCGCCTCTAGCGGGAGGTCAGATACGCAGTATTTT. It translates to CASSASSGRSDTQYF.